The source of this T cell receptor beta chain is a study of monozygotic twins with inflammatory bowel disease. Study-wide points: In patient repertoires, differing immunosuppressive treatments may have added some variability.

The germline gives CDR1 SGHDT, CDR2 YYEEEE. The CDR3 length is 15 residues. Comment on this clonotype: What it binds is unknown.

The authors drew 2 to 2.5 ml of blood from each donor. Every TCR library drew on 3500 ng of total RNA. Nested amplification of TCRalpha and TCRbeta cDNA involved two PCRs of roughly 16 and 10 cycles. TCRdb re-analyzed the 5' RACE reads; it lists each CDR3 protein once, without DNA. This sample's table has 110,000 to 150,000 distinct CDR3 sequences. Specimen: blood. This chain links TRBV5-6 with TRBJ2-7; TCRdb's assignment of TRBD2 cannot be checked, as there is no DNA. This TCR derives from a human donor with ulcerative colitis or Crohn's disease, or a healthy co-twin of an affected twin (not recorded which). The CDR3 protein is CATGTSGWSSYEQYF.